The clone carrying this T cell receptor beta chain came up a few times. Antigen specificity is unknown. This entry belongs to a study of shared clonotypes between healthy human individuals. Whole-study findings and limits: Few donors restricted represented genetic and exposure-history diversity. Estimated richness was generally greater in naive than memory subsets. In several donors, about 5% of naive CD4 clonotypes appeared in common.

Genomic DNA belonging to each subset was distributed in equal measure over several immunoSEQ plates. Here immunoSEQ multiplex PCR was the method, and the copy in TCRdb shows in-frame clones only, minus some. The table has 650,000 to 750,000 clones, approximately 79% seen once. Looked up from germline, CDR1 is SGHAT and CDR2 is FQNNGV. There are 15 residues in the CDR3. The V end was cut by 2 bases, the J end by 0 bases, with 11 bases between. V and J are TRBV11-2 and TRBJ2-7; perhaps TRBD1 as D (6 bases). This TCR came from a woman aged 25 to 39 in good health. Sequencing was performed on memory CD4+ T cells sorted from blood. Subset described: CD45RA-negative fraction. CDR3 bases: TGTGCCAGCAGCTTAATTGGACAGTCCTCCTACGAGCAGTACTTC. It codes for CASSLIGQSSYEQYF.